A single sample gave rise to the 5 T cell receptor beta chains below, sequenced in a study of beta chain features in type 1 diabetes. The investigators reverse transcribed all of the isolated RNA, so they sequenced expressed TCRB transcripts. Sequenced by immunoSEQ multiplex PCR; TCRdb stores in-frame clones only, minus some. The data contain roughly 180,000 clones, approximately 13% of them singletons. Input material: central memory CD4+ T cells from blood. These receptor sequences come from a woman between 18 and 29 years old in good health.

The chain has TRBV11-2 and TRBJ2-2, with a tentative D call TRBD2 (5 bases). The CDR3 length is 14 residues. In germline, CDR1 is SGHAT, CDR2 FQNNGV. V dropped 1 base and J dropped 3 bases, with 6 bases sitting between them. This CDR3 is CASSLGTYTGELFF. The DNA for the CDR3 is TGTGCCAGCAGCTTAGGGACTTACACCGGGGAGCTGTTTTTT.

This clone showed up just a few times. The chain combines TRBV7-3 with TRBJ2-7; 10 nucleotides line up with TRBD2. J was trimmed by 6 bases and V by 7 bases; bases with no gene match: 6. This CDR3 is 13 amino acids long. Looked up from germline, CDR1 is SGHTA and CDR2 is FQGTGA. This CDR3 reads CASKAGGPSEQYF. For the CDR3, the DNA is TGTGCCAGCAAAGCGGGAGGGCCCTCCGAGCAGTACTTC. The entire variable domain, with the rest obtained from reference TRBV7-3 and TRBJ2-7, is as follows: GAGVSQTPSNKVTEKGKYVELRCDPISGHTALYWYRQSLGQGPEFLIYFQGTGAADDSGLPNDRFFAVRPEGSVSTLKIQRTERGDSAVYLCASKAGGPSEQYFGPGTRLTVT.

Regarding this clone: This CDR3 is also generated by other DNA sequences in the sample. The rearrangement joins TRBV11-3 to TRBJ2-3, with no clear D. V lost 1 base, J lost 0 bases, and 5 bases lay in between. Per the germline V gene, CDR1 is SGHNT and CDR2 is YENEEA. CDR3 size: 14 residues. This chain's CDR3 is CASSLGGSTDTQYF. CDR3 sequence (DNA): TGTGCCAGCAGCTTAGGCGGCAGCACAGATACGCAGTATTTT.

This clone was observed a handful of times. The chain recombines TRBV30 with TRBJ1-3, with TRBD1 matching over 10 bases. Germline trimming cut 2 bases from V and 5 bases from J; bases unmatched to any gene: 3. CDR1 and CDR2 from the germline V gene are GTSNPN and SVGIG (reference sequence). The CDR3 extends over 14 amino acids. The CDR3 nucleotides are TGTGCCTGGAGTCGGGGACAGGGGAGAAACACCATATATTTT. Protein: CAWSRGQGRNTIYF.

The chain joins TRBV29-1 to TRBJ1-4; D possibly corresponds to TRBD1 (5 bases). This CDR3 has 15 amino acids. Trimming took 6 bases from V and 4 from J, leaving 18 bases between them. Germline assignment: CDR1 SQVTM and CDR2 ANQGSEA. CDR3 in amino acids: CSVGGEGLLNEKLFF. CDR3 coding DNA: TGCAGCGTGGGGGGGGAGGGACTTCTTAATGAAAAACTGTTTTTT.